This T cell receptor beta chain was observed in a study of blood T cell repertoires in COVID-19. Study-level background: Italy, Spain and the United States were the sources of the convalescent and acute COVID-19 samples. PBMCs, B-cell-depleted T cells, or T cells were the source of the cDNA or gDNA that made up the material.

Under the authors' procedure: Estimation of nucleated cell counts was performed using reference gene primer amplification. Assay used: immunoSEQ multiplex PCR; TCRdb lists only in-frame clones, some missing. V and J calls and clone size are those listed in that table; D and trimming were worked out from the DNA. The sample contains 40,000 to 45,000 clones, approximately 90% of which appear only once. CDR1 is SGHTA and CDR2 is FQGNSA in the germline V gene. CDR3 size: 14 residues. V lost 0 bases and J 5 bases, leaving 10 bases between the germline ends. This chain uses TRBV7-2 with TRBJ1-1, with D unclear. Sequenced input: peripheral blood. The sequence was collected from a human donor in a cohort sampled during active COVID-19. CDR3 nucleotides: TGTGCCAGCAGCTTAGCCGCGGCGAGGACTGAAGCTTTCTTT. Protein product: CASSLAAARTEAFF.